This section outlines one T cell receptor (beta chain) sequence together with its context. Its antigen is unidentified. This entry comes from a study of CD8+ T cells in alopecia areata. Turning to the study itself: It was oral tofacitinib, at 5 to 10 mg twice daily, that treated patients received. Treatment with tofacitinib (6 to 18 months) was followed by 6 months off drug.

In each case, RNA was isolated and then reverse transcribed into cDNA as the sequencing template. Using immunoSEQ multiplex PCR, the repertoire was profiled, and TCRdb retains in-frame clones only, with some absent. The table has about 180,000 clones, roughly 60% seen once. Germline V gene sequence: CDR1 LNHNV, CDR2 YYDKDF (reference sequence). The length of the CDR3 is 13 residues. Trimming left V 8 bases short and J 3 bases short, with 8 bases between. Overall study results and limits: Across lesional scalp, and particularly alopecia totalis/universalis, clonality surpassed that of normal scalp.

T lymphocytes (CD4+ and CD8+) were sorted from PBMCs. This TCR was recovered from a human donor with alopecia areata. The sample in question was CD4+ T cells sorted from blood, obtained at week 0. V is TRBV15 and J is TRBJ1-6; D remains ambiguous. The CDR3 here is CATVESYNSPLHF. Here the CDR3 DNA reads TGTGCCACCGTTGAGAGCTATAATTCACCCCTCCACTTT.